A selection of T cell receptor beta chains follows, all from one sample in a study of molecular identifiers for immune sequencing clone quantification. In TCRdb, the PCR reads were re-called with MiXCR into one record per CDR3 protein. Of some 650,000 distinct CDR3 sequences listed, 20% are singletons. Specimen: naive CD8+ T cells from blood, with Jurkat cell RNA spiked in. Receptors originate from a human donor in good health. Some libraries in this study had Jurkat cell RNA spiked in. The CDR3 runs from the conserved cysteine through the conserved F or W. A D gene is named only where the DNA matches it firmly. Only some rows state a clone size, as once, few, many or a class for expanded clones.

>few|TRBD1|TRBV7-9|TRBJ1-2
TGTGCCAGCAGCTCGGGACAGTTTTATGGCTACACCTTC
CASSSGQFYGYTF
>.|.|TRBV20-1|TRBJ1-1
TGCAGTGCCCTCTACAGGGTGGGCGCTGAAGCTTTCTTT
CSALYRVGAEAFF
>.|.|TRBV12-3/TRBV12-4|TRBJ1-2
TGTGCCAGCAGTTTAGCTGAGACAGCGTATGGCTACACCTTC
CASSLAETAYGYTF
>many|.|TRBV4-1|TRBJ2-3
TGCGCCAGCAGCCCGAAGGGTTACACAGATACGCAGTATTTT
CASSPKGYTDTQYF
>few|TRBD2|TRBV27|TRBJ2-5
TGTGCCAGCAGTCTAGCGGGGGTAGGCCAAGAGACCCAGTACTTC
CASSLAGVGQETQYF
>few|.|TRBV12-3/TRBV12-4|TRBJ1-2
TGTGCCAGCATTGAACAGGGAAGCTATGGCTACACCTTC
CASIEQGSYGYTF
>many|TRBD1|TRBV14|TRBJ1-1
TGTGCCAGCAGCCAAGATCCTGGGACAGGGAGCCTGAACACTGAAGCTTTCTTT
CASSQDPGTGSLNTEAFF
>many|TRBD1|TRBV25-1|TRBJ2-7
TGTGCCAGCAGTGACCCACACAGGGGTTACTACGAGCAGTACTTC
CASSDPHRGYYEQYF
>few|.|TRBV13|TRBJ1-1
TGTGCCAGCAGCCCACGAACAGGGCTCACTGAAGCTTTCTTT
CASSPRTGLTEAFF
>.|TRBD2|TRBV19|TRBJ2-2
TGTGCCAGTAGTCCAGCGGGAGGCGGGGGGGGGCTGTTTTTT
CASSPAGGGGGLFF
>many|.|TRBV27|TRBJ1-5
TGTGCCAGCAGTTTATCAGTTAATCAGCCCCAGCATTTT
CASSLSVNQPQHF
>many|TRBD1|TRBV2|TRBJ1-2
TGTGCCAGCAGTGGACAGGGGAACTATGGCTACACCTTC
CASSGQGNYGYTF
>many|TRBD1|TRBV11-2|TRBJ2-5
TGTGCCAGCAGTAGGGGGCAGGGTGAGACCCAGTACTTC
CASSRGQGETQYF
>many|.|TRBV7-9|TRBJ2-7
TGTGCCAGCAGCTTACGACAGAATTACTCCTACGAGCAGTACTTC
CASSLRQNYSYEQYF
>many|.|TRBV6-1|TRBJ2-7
TGTGCCAGCAGTGAAGAATGGGGACGACCTTACGAGCAGTACTTC
CASSEEWGRPYEQYF
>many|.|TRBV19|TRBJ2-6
TGTGCCACTACGTTACGGTACTCTGGGGCCAACGTCCTGACTTTC
CATTLRYSGANVLTF
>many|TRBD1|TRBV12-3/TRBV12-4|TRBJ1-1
TGTGCCAGCAGTTCCACAGGGGCTTATGAAGCTTTCTTT
CASSSTGAYEAFF
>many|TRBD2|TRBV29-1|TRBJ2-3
TGCAGCGTTGAACCTAGCGGGGGGGGTGGCACAGATACGCAGTATTTT
CSVEPSGGGGTDTQYF